The T cell receptor (beta chain) described here comes from a study of cytomegalovirus exposure and HLA in healthy donors. Study details: Genotyping showed 81% of roughly 390 donors falling in the Caucasian-associated ancestry cluster.

From germline, CDR1 is SGHNT and CDR2 YYREEE (reference sequence). Germline trimming cut 4 bases from V and 2 bases from J; bases unmatched to any gene: 11. There are 18 residues in the CDR3. The donors (healthy individuals) were bone marrow donors. The PCR had 60 Vbeta and 13 Jbeta primers. Assay: immunoSEQ multiplex PCR; the TCRdb copy retains only in-frame clones and omits some. The sample has roughly 180,000 clones; under 9.5% are singletons. The source is a woman younger than 45 in good health and CMV-seropositive. Sequenced sample: PBMCs. The chain employs TRBV5-4 and TRBJ2-1, with 11 bases aligning to TRBD2. The CDR3 nucleotides read TGTGCCAGCAGCCAAACAAGGACTAGCGGGTCCACCTACAATGAGCAGTTCTTC. Its translation: CASSQTRTSGSTYNEQFF.